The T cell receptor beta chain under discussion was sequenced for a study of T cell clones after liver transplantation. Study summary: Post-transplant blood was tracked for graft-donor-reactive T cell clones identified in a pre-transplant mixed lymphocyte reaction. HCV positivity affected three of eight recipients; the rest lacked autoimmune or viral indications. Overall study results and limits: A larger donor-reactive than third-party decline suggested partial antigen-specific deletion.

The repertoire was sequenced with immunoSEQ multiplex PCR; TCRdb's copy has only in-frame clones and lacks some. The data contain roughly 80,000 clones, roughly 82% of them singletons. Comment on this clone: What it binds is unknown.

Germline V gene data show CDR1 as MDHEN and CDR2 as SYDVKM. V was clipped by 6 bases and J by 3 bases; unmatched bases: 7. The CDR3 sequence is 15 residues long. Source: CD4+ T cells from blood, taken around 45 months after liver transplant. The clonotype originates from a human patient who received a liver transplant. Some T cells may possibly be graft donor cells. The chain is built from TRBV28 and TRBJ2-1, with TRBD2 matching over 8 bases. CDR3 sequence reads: CASSSGTRIYNEQFF. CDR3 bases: TGTGCCAGCAGCTCCGGGACTAGGATCTACAATGAGCAGTTCTTC.